A selection of T cell receptor beta chains follows, all from one sample in a study of cytomegalovirus exposure and HLA in healthy donors. Measured with immunoSEQ multiplex PCR; TCRdb has only the in-frame clones, and not every one. The sample holds some 180,000 clones. Sequencing was carried out using PBMCs. The receptor source for this set is a man under 40 in good health and CMV-seronegative. Each CDR3 is given with its conserved first and last residue. D genes are given only for firm matches.

TRBV30	TRBJ1-2	TRBD1	TGTGCCTGGAGTGTGACAGGGGCTAACTATGGCTACACCTTC	CAWSVTGANYGYTF
TRBV5-1	TRBJ2-2	-	TGCGCCAGCAGCTTGCGCCCCAGCGGGGGGGAGCTGTTTTTT	CASSLRPSGGELFF
TRBV19	TRBJ1-2	-	TGTGCCAGTAGTATAGGGTACGCGGCAGGGGATGGCTACACCTTC	CASSIGYAAGDGYTF
TRBV5-1	TRBJ2-7	TRBD1	TGCGCCAGCAGCTCCCACGACAGGGTTCCCCGCTACGAGCAGTACTTC	CASSSHDRVPRYEQYF
TRBV7-8	TRBJ2-7	TRBD1	TGTGCCAGCAGCCCGGGACAGTTCAACGAGCAGTACTTC	CASSPGQFNEQYF
TRBV9	TRBJ2-2	TRBD1	TGTGCCAGCAGCGTTAACCAGGGGGTCCACACCGGGGAGCTGTTTTTT	CASSVNQGVHTGELFF
TRBV5-1	TRBJ1-3	-	TGCGCCAGCAGCTTGGGCAGTAACTCTGGAAACACCATATATTTT	CASSLGSNSGNTIYF
TRBV30	TRBJ2-1	TRBD2	TGTGCCTGGAGTGGGGGGCCTAGCGGGAGGGGCTACAATGAGCAGTTCTTC	CAWSGGPSGRGYNEQFF
TRBV5-8	TRBJ1-1	-	TGTGCCAGCAGCCTCCGGGGCACTGAAGCTTTCTTT	CASSLRGTEAFF
TRBV11-3	TRBJ2-3	-	TGTGCCAGCAGCTTACGAGGACCGACAGCAGATATGCAGTATTTT	CASSLRGPTADMQYF
TRBV11-2	TRBJ1-2	-	TGTGCCAGCAGCTTACTCTTCAGCTATGGCTACACCTTC	CASSLLFSYGYTF
TRBV7-6	TRBJ2-5	TRBD2	TGTGCCAGCAGCTCGGGGGGGGAGACCCAGTACTTC	CASSSGGETQYF
TRBV14	TRBJ1-4	-	TGTGCCAGCAGCCAAGATTTTTCAGTTGAAAAACTGTTTTTT	CASSQDFSVEKLFF
TRBV6-5	TRBJ1-1	-	TGTGCCAGCAGTTACTCGCGAGACACTGAAGCTTTCTTT	CASSYSRDTEAFF
TRBV5-1	TRBJ2-7	TRBD1	TGCGCCAGCTGCTCCCTTCCGGGACAGGGAAAGTACGAGCAGTACTTC	CASCSLPGQGKYEQYF
TRBV30	TRBJ1-6	TRBD1	TGTGCCTGGGAACAGGGGAATTATTCACCCCTCCACTTT	CAWEQGNYSPLHF
TRBV9	TRBJ1-2	-	TGTGCCAGCAGCGTCGCAGGGGACAACTATGGCTACACCTTC	CASSVAGDNYGYTF
TRBV25-1	TRBJ2-2	-	TGTGCCAGCAACCAACAGGGGCGGGGCGGGGAGCTGTTTTTT	CASNQQGRGGELFF
TRBV6-5	TRBJ1-2	-	TGTGCCAGCAGTTCCAACAGGGATGGCTACACCTTC	CASSSNRDGYTF
TRBV11-2	TRBJ2-7	-	TGTGCCAGCAGCTTAGGATTAGCGAGCGAGCAGTACTTC	CASSLGLASEQYF
TRBV15	TRBJ2-7	TRBD1	TGTGCCACCAGCCCGCGGACAGGGGGAAACTACGAGCAGTACTTC	CATSPRTGGNYEQYF
TRBV7-8	TRBJ1-1	TRBD1	TGTGCCAGCAGCGCTGAGACAGGGCATACTGAAGCTTTCTTT	CASSAETGHTEAFF
TRBV7-9	TRBJ2-2	TRBD2	TGTGCCAGCATCGGAGCGGGGGGCACAAACACCGGGGAGCTGTTTTTT	CASIGAGGTNTGELFF
TRBV28	TRBJ1-2	TRBD1	TGTGCCAGCAGTCCCCCGACAGGGATCTCTGGCTACACCTTC	CASSPPTGISGYTF
TRBV5-4	TRBJ2-5	TRBD2	TGTGCCAGCAGCTTGACTAGCGGGGCGCTCCAAGAGACCCAGTACTTC	CASSLTSGALQETQYF
TRBV28	TRBJ1-2	TRBD1	TGTGCCAGCAGTTTATACGGGACAGGGAGAGGCTATGGCTACACCTTC	CASSLYGTGRGYGYTF
TRBV6-1	TRBJ1-5	TRBD1	TGTGCCAGCAGTGAATTTGCTTGGAAAGGGGACAGGGGATTTCAGCCCCAGCATTTT	CASSEFAWKGDRGFQPQHF
TRBV10-1	TRBJ2-1	TRBD2	TGCGCCAGCAGCGAGGCGGGACTAGCGGGCTACAATGAGCAGTTCTTC	CASSEAGLAGYNEQFF
TRBV7-9	TRBJ2-1	TRBD1	TGTGCCAGCAGCTTAGCGCATGGGACAGGGAATGAGCAGTTCTTC	CASSLAHGTGNEQFF
TRBV4-2	TRBJ1-3	-	TGTGCCAGCAGCCAAGATCCGGGGGGCTCTGGAAACACCATATATTTT	CASSQDPGGSGNTIYF
TRBV18	TRBJ1-2	TRBD1	TGTGCCAGCTCACCACCGCCGGGGACAGGGGGCAGGTATGGCTACACCTTC	CASSPPPGTGGRYGYTF
TRBV6-5	TRBJ2-2	TRBD1	TGTGCCAGCAGCCGGACAGGGGGAACGACCGGGGAGCTGTTTTTT	CASSRTGGTTGELFF
TRBV9	TRBJ2-5	TRBD2	TGTGCCAGCAGCCGGAATCCTAGCGGGTCAGAAGAGACCCAGTACTTC	CASSRNPSGSEETQYF
TRBV19	TRBJ2-2	TRBD2	TGTGCCAGTAGTACGGGACTAGCTGGCACCGGGGAGCTGTTTTTT	CASSTGLAGTGELFF
TRBV5-1	TRBJ2-5	-	TGCGCCAGCAGCTCGGCTGGGGGGAGAGAGACCCAGTACTTC	CASSSAGGRETQYF
TRBV5-5	TRBJ2-5	-	TGTGCCAGCAGCCTGCGGGGGCCCGACCAAGAGACCCAGTACTTC	CASSLRGPDQETQYF
TRBV7-2	TRBJ1-1	-	TGTGCCAGCAGCTTAATCGGGGGGCGCGAAGTTGCCACTGAAGCTTTCTTT	CASSLIGGREVATEAFF
TRBV5-4	TRBJ2-1	TRBD2	TGTGCCAGCAGCCCGAGCGGGGGCCCCGGTTCCTACAATGAGCAGTTCTTC	CASSPSGGPGSYNEQFF
TRBV4-2	TRBJ2-7	-	TGTGCCAGCAGCCAAGATGGGGACAACGAGCAGTACTTC	CASSQDGDNEQYF
TRBV27	TRBJ2-5	TRBD1	TGTGCCAGCAGTTTAATCTCCCCCCTAGGGACAGGGAGAGTCCGGGAGACCCAGTACTTC	CASSLISPLGTGRVRETQYF
TRBV15	TRBJ1-3	-	TGTGCCACCAGCAGAGGCCTCGGGGGGGCTGCCGGAAACACCATATATTTT	CATSRGLGGAAGNTIYF
TRBV7-8	TRBJ2-7	TRBD2	TGTGCCAGCAGCTTGGACCTCGGACTAGCGGGAGAGTGGTCCCACGAGCAGTACTTC	CASSLDLGLAGEWSHEQYF
TRBV7-9	TRBJ1-1	TRBD1	TGTGCCAGCAGCTCCGACCGGGACAGAGGAGCTTTCTTT	CASSSDRDRGAFF
TRBV5-1	TRBJ2-5	-	TGCGCCAGCAGCTCCGGACTACTACAGGGGGGGTGGGAGACCCAGTACTTC	CASSSGLLQGGWETQYF
TRBV9	TRBJ2-3	-	TGTGCCAGCAGCGTAGCCACGCAGGGAGATACGCAGTATTTT	CASSVATQGDTQYF
TRBV9	TRBJ2-7	-	TGTGCCAGCAGCGTAGGAAGGGGGAGCTACGAGCAGTACTTC	CASSVGRGSYEQYF
TRBV6-5	TRBJ1-1	-	TGTGCCAGCAGTTACTCGGGGACTTTGAACACTGAAGCTTTCTTT	CASSYSGTLNTEAFF
TRBV2	TRBJ2-7	TRBD1	TGTGCCAGCAGTGAACTGGACAGGGGCTACGAGCAGTACTTC	CASSELDRGYEQYF
TRBV6-1	TRBJ2-7	-	TGTGCCAGCAGTCGGGACATGTCTGTCTACGAGCAGTACTTC	CASSRDMSVYEQYF
TRBV7-9	TRBJ2-4	-	TGTGCCAGCAGCCCCGGACTCCAAAACATTCAGTACTTC	CASSPGLQNIQYF
TRBV28	TRBJ2-3	TRBD2	TGTGCCAGCAGACCGCCAGCGGGAGGGACAGATACGCAGTATTTT	CASRPPAGGTDTQYF
TRBV5-1	TRBJ2-3	TRBD1	TGCGCCAGCAGCCCCGGACAGGTCACAGATACGCAGTATTTT	CASSPGQVTDTQYF
TRBV5-4	TRBJ2-2	-	TGTGCCAGCAGCGCGGAAATCGGTACCGGGGAGCTGTTTTTT	CASSAEIGTGELFF
TRBV4-1	TRBJ2-1	TRBD2	TGCGCCAGCAGCCAAGATCGCGGGAGAACCTACAATGAGCAGTTCTTC	CASSQDRGRTYNEQFF
TRBV7-3	TRBJ2-1	TRBD1	TGTGCCAGCAGCTTATCCCCAGGGGGCCGGAGCTCCTACAATGAGCAGTTCTTC	CASSLSPGGRSSYNEQFF